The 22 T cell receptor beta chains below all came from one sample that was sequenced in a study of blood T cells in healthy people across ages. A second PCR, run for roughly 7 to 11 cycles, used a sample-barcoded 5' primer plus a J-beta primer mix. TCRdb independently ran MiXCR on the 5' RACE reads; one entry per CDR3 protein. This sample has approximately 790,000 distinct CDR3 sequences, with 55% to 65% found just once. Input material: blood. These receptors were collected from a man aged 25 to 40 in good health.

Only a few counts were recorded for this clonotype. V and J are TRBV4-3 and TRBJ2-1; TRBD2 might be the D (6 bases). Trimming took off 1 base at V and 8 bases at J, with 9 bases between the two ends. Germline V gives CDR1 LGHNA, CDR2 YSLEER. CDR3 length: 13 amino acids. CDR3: CASSQVVADEQFF. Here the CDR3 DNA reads TGCGCCAGCAGCCAAGTAGTAGCGGATGAGCAGTTCTTC.

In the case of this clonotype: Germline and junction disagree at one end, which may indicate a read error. The CDR3 region is CANSPAATNEKLFF. The DNA for the CDR3 is TGTGCCAACAGTCCTGCGGCCACTAATGAAAAACTGTTTTTT. The V gene is TRBV27, the J gene TRBJ1-4; no definite D call. CDR1 and CDR2 from the germline V gene are MNHEY and SMNVEV (reference sequence). The CDR3 is 14 residues long.

CDR3 in amino acids: CASSQPDRGFDGYTF. The CDR3 DNA reads TGCGCCAGCAGCCAACCGGACAGGGGATTTGATGGCTACACCTTC. V gene TRBV4-3 combines with J gene TRBJ1-2, with TRBD1 matching 9 bases. CDR3 length: 15 amino acids. V lost 2 bases, J lost 6 bases, and 7 bases stayed unmatched. Germline V CDR1 and CDR2: LGHNA, YSLEER.

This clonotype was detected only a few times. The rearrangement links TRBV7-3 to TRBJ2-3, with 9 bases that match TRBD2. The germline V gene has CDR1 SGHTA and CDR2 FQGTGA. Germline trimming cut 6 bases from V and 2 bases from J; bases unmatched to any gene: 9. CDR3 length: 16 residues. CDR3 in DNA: TGTGCCAGCAGTTCTGGAGCGGGGGGACCCACAGATACGCAGTATTTT. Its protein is CASSSGAGGPTDTQYF.

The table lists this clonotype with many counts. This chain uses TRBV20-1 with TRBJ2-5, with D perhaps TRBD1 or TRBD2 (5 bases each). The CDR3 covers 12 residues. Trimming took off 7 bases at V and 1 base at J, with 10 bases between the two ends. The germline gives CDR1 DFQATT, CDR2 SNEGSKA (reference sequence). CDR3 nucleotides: TGCAGTGTGTTGGGGACCCAAGAGACCCAGTACTTC. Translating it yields CSVLGTQETQYF.

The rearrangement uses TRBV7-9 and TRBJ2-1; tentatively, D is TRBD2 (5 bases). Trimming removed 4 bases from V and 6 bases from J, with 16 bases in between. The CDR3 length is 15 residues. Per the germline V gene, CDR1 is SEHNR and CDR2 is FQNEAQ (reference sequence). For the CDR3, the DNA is TGTGCCAGCAGCTCCAGGAATAAAGAGGGCAATGAGCAGTTCTTC. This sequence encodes CASSSRNKEGNEQFF.

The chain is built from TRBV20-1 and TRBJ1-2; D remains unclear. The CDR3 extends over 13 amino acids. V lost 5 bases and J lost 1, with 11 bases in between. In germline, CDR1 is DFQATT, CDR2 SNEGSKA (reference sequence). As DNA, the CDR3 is TGCAGTGCTTCGGTGTTGAATAACTATGGCTACACCTTC. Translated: CSASVLNNYGYTF.

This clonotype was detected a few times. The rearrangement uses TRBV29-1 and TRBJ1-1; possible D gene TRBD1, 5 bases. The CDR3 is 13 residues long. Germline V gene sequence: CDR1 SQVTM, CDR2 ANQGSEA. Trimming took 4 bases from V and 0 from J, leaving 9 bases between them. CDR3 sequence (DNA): TGCAGCGTTGTTAGGGGATTGAACACTGAAGCTTTCTTT. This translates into CSVVRGLNTEAFF.

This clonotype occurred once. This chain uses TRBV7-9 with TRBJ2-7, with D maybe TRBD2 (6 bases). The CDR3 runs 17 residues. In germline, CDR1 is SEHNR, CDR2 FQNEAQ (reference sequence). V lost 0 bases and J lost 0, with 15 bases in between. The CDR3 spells CASSLARGGASSYEQYF. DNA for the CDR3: TGTGCCAGCAGCTTAGCGAGGGGCGGGGCGAGCTCCTACGAGCAGTACTTC.

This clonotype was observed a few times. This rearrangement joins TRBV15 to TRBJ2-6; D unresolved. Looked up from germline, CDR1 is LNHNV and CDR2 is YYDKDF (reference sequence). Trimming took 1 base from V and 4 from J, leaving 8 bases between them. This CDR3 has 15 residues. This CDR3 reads CATSRVGLGANVLTF. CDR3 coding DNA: TGTGCCACCAGCAGAGTTGGGTTAGGGGCCAACGTCCTGACTTTC.

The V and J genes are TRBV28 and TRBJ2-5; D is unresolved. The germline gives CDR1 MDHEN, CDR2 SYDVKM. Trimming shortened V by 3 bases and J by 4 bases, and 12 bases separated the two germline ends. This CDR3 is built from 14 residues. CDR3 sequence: CASSFGSPRETQYF. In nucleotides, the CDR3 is TGTGCCAGCAGTTTTGGGTCGCCCAGAGAGACCCAGTACTTC.

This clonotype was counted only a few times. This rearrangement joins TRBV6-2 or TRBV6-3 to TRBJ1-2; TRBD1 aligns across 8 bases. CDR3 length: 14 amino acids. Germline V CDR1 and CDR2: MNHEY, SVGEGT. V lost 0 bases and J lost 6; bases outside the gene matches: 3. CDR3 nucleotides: TGTGCCAGCAGTTACTCGACAGGGGAGAATGGCTACACCTTC. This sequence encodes CASSYSTGENGYTF.

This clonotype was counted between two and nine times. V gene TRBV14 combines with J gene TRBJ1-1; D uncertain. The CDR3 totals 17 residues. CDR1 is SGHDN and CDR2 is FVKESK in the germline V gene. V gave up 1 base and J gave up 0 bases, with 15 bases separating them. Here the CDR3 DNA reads TGTGCCAGCAGCCAAGGCCCTCTTGGACGGATGAACACTGAAGCTTTCTTT. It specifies CASSQGPLGRMNTEAFF.

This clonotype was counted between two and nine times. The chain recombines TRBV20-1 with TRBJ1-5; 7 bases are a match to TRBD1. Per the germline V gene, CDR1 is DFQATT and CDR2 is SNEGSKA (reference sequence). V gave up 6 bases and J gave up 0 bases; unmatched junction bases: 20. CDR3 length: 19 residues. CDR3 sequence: CSAISPPAAGGISNQPQHF. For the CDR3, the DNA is TGCAGTGCCATTTCCCCCCCTGCTGCAGGGGGGATTAGCAATCAGCCCCAGCATTTT.

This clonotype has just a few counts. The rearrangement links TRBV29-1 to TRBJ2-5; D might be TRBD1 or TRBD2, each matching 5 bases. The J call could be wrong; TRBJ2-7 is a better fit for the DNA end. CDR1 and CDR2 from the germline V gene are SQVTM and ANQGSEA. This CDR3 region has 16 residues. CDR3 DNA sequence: TGCACCCCGTTAACGATTCAGGGAGACCTCCCCTACGAGCAGTACTTC. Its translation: CTPLTIQGDLPYEQYF.

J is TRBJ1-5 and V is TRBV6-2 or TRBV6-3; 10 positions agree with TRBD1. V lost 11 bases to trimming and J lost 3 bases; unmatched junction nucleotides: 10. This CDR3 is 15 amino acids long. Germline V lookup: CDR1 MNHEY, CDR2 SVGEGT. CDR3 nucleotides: TGTGCCGCCTCCGGGACAGGGGCCGCCAATCAGCCCCAGCATTTT. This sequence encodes CAASGTGAANQPQHF.

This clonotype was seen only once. The CDR3 loop reads CASSLNPGPRDTQYF. The CDR3 bases are TGTGCCAGCAGCTTAAACCCCGGTCCCCGAGATACGCAGTATTTT. The V and J genes are TRBV7-3 and TRBJ2-3; D remains ambiguous. Trimming cost V 1 base and J 5 bases, with 13 bases left between them. CDR1 and CDR2 (germline): SGHTA, FQGTGA. The CDR3 runs 15 residues.

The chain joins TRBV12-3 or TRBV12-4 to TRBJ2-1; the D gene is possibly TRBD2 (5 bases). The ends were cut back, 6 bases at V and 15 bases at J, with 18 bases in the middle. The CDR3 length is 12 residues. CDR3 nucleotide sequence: TGTGCCAGCAGAGCGGACGGGATCGGTTGGTTCTTC. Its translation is CASRADGIGWFF.

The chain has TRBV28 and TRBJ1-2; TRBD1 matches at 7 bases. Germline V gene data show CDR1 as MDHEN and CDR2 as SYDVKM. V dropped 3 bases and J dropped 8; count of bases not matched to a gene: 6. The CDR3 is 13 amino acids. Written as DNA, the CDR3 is TGTGCCAGCAGTTTGATAACAGGGGAAGGCTACACCTTC. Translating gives CASSLITGEGYTF.

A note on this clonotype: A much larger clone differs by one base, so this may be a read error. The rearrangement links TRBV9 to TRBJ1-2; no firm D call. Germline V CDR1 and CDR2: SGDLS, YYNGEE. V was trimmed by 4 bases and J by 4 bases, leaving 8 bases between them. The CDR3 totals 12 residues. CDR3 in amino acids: CASSPYSYGYTF. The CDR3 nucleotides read TGTGCCAGCAGCCCCTACAGCTATGGCTACACCTTC.

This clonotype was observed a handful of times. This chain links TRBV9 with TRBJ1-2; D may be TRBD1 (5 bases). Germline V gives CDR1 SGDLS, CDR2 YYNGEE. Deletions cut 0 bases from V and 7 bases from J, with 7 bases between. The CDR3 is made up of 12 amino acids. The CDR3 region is CASSVVGGGYTF. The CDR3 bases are TGTGCCAGCAGCGTAGTTGGGGGTGGCTACACCTTC.

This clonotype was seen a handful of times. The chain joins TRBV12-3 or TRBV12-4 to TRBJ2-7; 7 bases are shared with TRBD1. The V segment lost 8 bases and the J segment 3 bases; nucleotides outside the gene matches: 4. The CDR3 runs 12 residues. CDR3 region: CASRDSIYEQYF. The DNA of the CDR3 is TGTGCCAGCCGGGACAGCATCTACGAGCAGTACTTC.